A single sample gave rise to the 17 T cell receptor beta chains below, sequenced in a study of cytomegalovirus exposure and HLA in healthy donors. Sequencing was performed with immunoSEQ multiplex PCR; in TCRdb, only in-frame clones are kept and a portion is missing. The sample contains about 220,000 clones, 75% to 95% of which appear only once. Sequencing was done on a sample of PBMCs. The receptors stem from a woman younger than 35 in good health and CMV-seronegative.

The chain links TRBV6-5 to TRBJ2-7, with TRBD2 as a possible D gene (6 bases). The CDR3 sequence is 13 residues long. The germline gives CDR1 MNHEY, CDR2 SVGAGI. V lost 7 bases and J 2 bases, leaving 12 bases between the germline ends. Here the CDR3 DNA reads TGTGCCAGCACCCCCCCGGGGGCCTACGAGCAGTACTTC. Its translation is CASTPPGAYEQYF.

The V call is TRBV7-6, the J call TRBJ1-5, with D tentatively TRBD1 (5 bases). V was clipped by 0 bases and J by 6 bases, with 9 bases between them. This CDR3 is 14 amino acids long. From germline, CDR1 is SGHVS and CDR2 FNYEAQ. The CDR3 sequence is CASSLAQGSQPQHF. For the CDR3, the DNA is TGTGCCAGCAGCTTAGCGCAGGGCAGTCAGCCCCAGCATTTT.

The DNA of the CDR3 is TGTGCCAGCCTTATTAGTGAGACCCAGTACTTC. Translating gives CASLISETQYF. V usage is TRBV28 and J usage is TRBJ2-5; D gene unclear. Germline values: CDR1 MDHEN, CDR2 SYDVKM. Trimming cost V 8 bases and J 5 bases, with 9 bases left between them. CDR3 length: 11 amino acids.

The chain has TRBV15 and TRBJ1-5, with D tentatively TRBD1 (6 bases). V dropped 5 bases and J dropped 3 bases, with 11 bases sitting between them. The CDR3 has 14 amino acids. Germline CDR1 is LNHNV and CDR2 is YYDKDF (reference sequence). The CDR3 is CATSARDINQPQHF. DNA of the CDR3: TGTGCCACCAGCGCCCGGGACATCAATCAGCCCCAGCATTTT.

V and J are TRBV5-4 and TRBJ1-1; D is unclear. The CDR3 loop spans 14 amino acids. Trimming took 0 bases from V and 1 from J, leaving 7 bases between them. Germline V gene lookup returns CDR1 SGHNT and CDR2 YYREEE (reference sequence). The CDR3 is CASSLVGGNTEAFF. For the CDR3, the DNA is TGTGCCAGCAGCTTGGTGGGAGGGAACACTGAAGCTTTCTTT.

The rearrangement uses TRBV28 and TRBJ2-7; a possible D gene is TRBD2 (6 bases). Germline V lookup: CDR1 MDHEN, CDR2 SYDVKM. The CDR3 extends over 13 amino acids. The V end was cut by 11 bases, the J end by 7 bases, with 21 bases between. CDR3 amino acids: CAGKGGATGEQYF. CDR3 in DNA: TGTGCCGGGAAGGGCGGGGCTACGGGGGAGCAGTACTTC.

This chain joins TRBV7-6 and TRBJ1-1; the D is unclear. Trimming took 2 bases from V and 5 from J, leaving 9 bases between them. Per germline, CDR1 SGHVS and CDR2 FNYEAQ. This CDR3 spans 13 amino acids. DNA of the CDR3: TGTGCCAGCAGCTTACTCTGGGCGACTGAAGCTTTCTTT. The encoded protein is CASSLLWATEAFF.

The V call is TRBV27, the J call TRBJ1-1, with D maybe TRBD1 (6 bases). There are 15 residues in the CDR3. V lost 2 bases and J 2 bases, leaving 12 bases between the germline ends. From germline, CDR1 is MNHEY and CDR2 SMNVEV (reference sequence). The CDR3 DNA sequence: TGTGCCAGCAGTTTAGACAGGACAACTAACACTGAAGCTTTCTTT. Protein product: CASSLDRTTNTEAFF.

The V and J genes are TRBV11-3 and TRBJ1-2; D is undetermined. V was shortened by 1 base and J by 6 bases, with 15 bases between the two germline ends. The CDR3 runs to 15 residues. In germline, CDR1 is SGHNT, CDR2 YENEEA. This CDR3 is CASSLGGPTTDGYTF. Written as DNA, the CDR3 is TGTGCCAGCAGCTTAGGAGGGCCAACCACGGATGGCTACACCTTC.

V usage is TRBV19 and J usage is TRBJ1-1; TRBD1 matches 7 bases. CDR1 and CDR2 from the germline V gene are LNHDA and SQIVND (reference sequence). The CDR3 covers 15 residues. V lost 6 bases to trimming and J lost 0 bases; unmatched junction nucleotides: 7. The CDR3 protein is CASRADDRVNTEAFF. CDR3 DNA sequence: TGTGCCAGTAGGGCCGACGACAGGGTGAACACTGAAGCTTTCTTT.

The chain links TRBV29-1 to TRBJ1-1; 7 bases agree with TRBD1. Germline-derived CDR1 and CDR2 are SQVTM and ANQGSEA. Germline trimming cut 7 bases from V and 0 bases from J; bases unmatched to any gene: 5. This CDR3 contains 13 residues. The CDR3 DNA is TGCAGCGCGGAGGACAGGTTGAACACTGAAGCTTTCTTT. Its translation: CSAEDRLNTEAFF.

This chain connects TRBV5-1 to TRBJ2-7, with D tentatively TRBD1 (5 bases). The V and J ends lost 7 bases and 6 bases respectively, with 17 bases between them. CDR3 size: 13 residues. Germline V gene lookup returns CDR1 SGHRS and CDR2 YFSETQ. CDR3 loop: CASSQAVLGEQYF. DNA of the CDR3: TGCGCCAGCTCACAGGCGGTGCTGGGCGAGCAGTACTTC.

The chain carries TRBV6-5 and TRBJ2-7; TRBD2 matches at 11 bases. Trimming at V came to 2 bases and at J to 5 bases, leaving 5 bases not matched to a gene. CDR3 size: 15 residues. In germline, CDR1 is MNHEY, CDR2 SVGAGI. CDR3 in amino acids: CASSYLSGRADEQYF. The CDR3 region has the DNA TGTGCCAGCAGTTACCTTAGCGGGAGGGCGGACGAGCAGTACTTC.

This chain links TRBV27 with TRBJ2-1; 8 bases line up with TRBD1. Germline V CDR1 and CDR2: MNHEY, SMNVEV (reference sequence). The CDR3 runs to 14 residues. The trim removed 2 bases at V and 7 bases at J, leaving 4 bases unmatched. In DNA form, the CDR3 reads TGTGCCAGCAGTTTACAGGGGGCGTGGAATGAGCAGTTCTTC. Its protein is CASSLQGAWNEQFF.

The chain employs TRBV15 and TRBJ1-1; D is undetermined. The CDR3 is made up of 16 amino acids. Germline values: CDR1 LNHNV, CDR2 YYDKDF (reference sequence). The V end was cut by 1 base, the J end by 2 bases, with 14 bases between. Here the CDR3 reads CATSRVRSLLNTEAFF. The CDR3 DNA reads TGTGCCACCAGCAGAGTTAGGAGTCTTCTAAACACTGAAGCTTTCTTT.

This chain links TRBV2 with TRBJ2-1; D remains ambiguous. The CDR3 runs 14 residues. The germline V gene has CDR1 SNHLY and CDR2 FYNNEI. V gave up 4 bases and J gave up 1 base, with 8 bases separating them. The CDR3 coding sequence is TGTGCCAGCAGTGTCGCACAATCCTACAATGAGCAGTTCTTC. Translated, it gives CASSVAQSYNEQFF. Filled out from reference TRBV2 and TRBJ2-1, the complete variable domain reads EPEVTQTPSHQVTQMGQEVILRCVPISNHLYFYWYRQILGQKVEFLVSFYNNEISEKSEIFDDQFSVERPDGSNFTLKIRSTKLEDSAMYFCASSVAQSYNEQFFGPGTRLTVL.

This chain connects TRBV5-1 to TRBJ2-1, with 15 positions matching TRBD2. V dropped 7 bases and J dropped 0; count of bases not matched to a gene: 5. The CDR3 has 17 amino acids. The germline V gene encodes CDR1 SGHRS and CDR2 YFSETQ. Here the CDR3 DNA reads TGCGCCAGCGCGGGACTAGCGGGGGGCAGCTCCTACAATGAGCAGTTCTTC. Translation: CASAGLAGGSSYNEQFF.